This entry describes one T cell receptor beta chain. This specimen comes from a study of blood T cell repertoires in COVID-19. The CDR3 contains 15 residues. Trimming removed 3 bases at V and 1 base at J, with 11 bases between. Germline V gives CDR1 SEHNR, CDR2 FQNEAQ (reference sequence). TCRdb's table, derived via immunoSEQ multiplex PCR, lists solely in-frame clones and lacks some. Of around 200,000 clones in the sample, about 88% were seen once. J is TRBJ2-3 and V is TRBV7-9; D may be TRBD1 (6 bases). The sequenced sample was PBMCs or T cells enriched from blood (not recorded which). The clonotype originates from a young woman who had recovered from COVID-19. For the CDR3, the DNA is TGTGCCAGCAGCTTTACAGGGAGCGGCACAGATACGCAGTATTTT. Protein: CASSFTGSGTDTQYF. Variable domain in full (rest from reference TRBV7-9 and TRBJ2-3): DTGVSQNPRHKITKRGQNVTFRCDPISEHNRLYWYRQTLGQGPEFLTYFQNEAQLEKSRLLSDRFSAERPKGSFSTLEIQRTEQGDSAMYLCASSFTGSGTDTQYFGPGTRLTVL.